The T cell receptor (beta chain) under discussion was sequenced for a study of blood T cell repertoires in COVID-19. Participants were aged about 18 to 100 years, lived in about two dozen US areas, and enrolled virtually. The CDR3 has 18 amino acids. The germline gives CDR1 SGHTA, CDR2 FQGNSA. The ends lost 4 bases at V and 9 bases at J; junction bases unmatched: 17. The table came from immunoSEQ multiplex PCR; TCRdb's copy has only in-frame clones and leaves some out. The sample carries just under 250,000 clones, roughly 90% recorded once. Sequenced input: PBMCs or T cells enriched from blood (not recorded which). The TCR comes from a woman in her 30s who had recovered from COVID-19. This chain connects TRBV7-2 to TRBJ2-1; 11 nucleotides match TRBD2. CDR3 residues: CASSYRDRSSGRAPEQFF. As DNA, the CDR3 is TGTGCCAGCAGCTATCGGGACAGAAGTAGCGGGAGGGCGCCTGAGCAGTTCTTC.